Listed here are 31 T cell receptor beta chains from one sample, sequenced in a study of shared clonotypes between healthy human individuals (TCRdb year 2020). CD8 naive samples consisted of CD45RO-negative cells that were positively selected for CCR7, yielding a CD45RA+CCR7+ population without TemRA cells. Libraries came from the immunoSEQ multiplex PCR assay. What TCRdb holds here is the immuneACCESS table cut down to in-frame rearrangements. Part of the clones is not present; checked against another copy, under half of the missing clones reflect an unresolved V gene, and the others are unexplained. Here the sample has about 2,100,000 clones; roughly 91% occur a single time. The ten largest account for more than 1.5% of the sample. The sample taken for sequencing was naive CD8+ T cells from PBMCs. The cell subset or site label of this sample denotes: CD45RA+CCR7+. The receptors were sampled from a man aged 18 to 29 in good health. Some clones in this sample may be carry-over from other donors' samples.

The chain uses TRBV6-6 and TRBJ2-1, with 9 bases lining up with TRBD2. Trimming removed 6 bases from V and 8 bases from J; junction bases left unmatched: 11. The germline V gene has CDR1 MNHNY and CDR2 SVGAGI (reference sequence). The CDR3 is made up of 15 amino acids. The CDR3 DNA is TGTGCCAGCAGGCACGGCGGGAGGGCCACCCATGAGCAGTTCTTC. It codes for CASRHGGRATHEQFF.

This clone was counted a single time. This sequence joins TRBV11-2 and TRBJ2-7; 9 nucleotides line up with TRBD1. CDR1 is SGHAT, CDR2 FQNNGV, per germline. V trimming: 1 base; J trimming: 4 bases; junction bases outside the gene matches: 8. The CDR3 extends over 16 amino acids. The CDR3 protein is CASSLGPGTGYYEQYF. CDR3 DNA: TGTGCCAGCAGCTTAGGTCCTGGGACAGGGTATTACGAGCAGTACTTC. The full variable domain, in which reference TRBV11-2 and TRBJ2-7 provide the parts outside the CDR3, is EAGVAQSPRYKIIEKRQSVAFWCNPISGHATLYWYQQILGQGPKLLIQFQNNGVVDDSQLPKDRFSAERLKGVDSTLKIQPAKLEDSAVYLCASSLGPGTGYYEQYFGPGTRLTVT.

This chain uses TRBV28 with TRBJ2-2; 13 nucleotides align to TRBD2. This CDR3 is 18 amino acids long. The J segment lost 12 bases and the V segment lost 6 bases, leaving 19 bases of the junction unmatched. Per the germline V gene, CDR1 is MDHEN and CDR2 is SYDVKM. Here the CDR3 DNA reads TGTGCCAGCAGCACCCCCACTAGCGGGAGGGGGAACCAGCTGAAGCTGTTTTTT. Protein product: CASSTPTSGRGNQLKLFF.

A remark on this clone: A clone one base away is much larger, so this may be a read error. V and J are TRBV28 and TRBJ1-1; the D gene is possibly TRBD1 (5 bases). Germline CDR1 and CDR2: MDHEN and SYDVKM. V lost 7 bases and J lost 1, with 10 bases in between. The CDR3 consists of 13 residues. CDR3 sequence: CASTVGGNTEAFF. The CDR3, as DNA: TGTGCCAGCACCGTTGGGGGGAACACTGAAGCTTTCTTT.

The V and J genes are TRBV28 and TRBJ2-5, with TRBD2 identical over 12 bases. CDR3 length: 15 residues. Germline values: CDR1 MDHEN, CDR2 SYDVKM. Trimming removed 9 bases from V and 3 bases from J; junction bases left unmatched: 8. Here the CDR3 reads CASLLAGGGEETQYF. CDR3 bases: TGTGCCAGTTTACTAGCGGGAGGAGGTGAAGAGACCCAGTACTTC.

DNA for the CDR3: TGTGCCAGCAGCCTACCAGGGGTTGGCTACACCTTC. It specifies CASSLPGVGYTF. This sequence joins TRBV7-8 and TRBJ1-2; maybe TRBD1 (6 bases). V was pared by 5 bases and J by 7 bases, with 11 bases between. CDR3 length equals 12 residues. Germline lookup yields CDR1 SGHVS and CDR2 FQNEAQ.

CDR3 sequence: CASRADGAPYNEQFF. The CDR3 nucleotides read TGTGCCAGCAGAGCGGACGGGGCCCCCTACAATGAGCAGTTCTTC. The rearrangement joins TRBV7-6 to TRBJ2-1; possibly TRBD1 or TRBD2 for D (5 bases each). The germline CDR1 and CDR2 sequences are SGHVS and FNYEAQ. The V end was cut by 6 bases, the J end by 2 bases, with 14 bases between. The CDR3 length is 15 residues.

The V and J genes are TRBV5-1 and TRBJ1-2; 8 bases match TRBD1. Per germline, CDR1 SGHRS and CDR2 YFSETQ. The CDR3 spans 13 residues. Losses at the gene ends were 3 bases for V and 6 bases for J; bases not matched to a gene: 4. CDR3 in amino acids: CASSYRGTDGYTF. The CDR3 DNA follows: TGCGCCAGCAGCTACAGGGGGACGGATGGCTACACCTTC.

The chain uses TRBV27 and TRBJ2-1; 8 bases align to TRBD1. V dropped 6 bases and J dropped 9; count of bases not matched to a gene: 7. Germline CDR1 reads MNHEY; CDR2 reads SMNVEV (reference sequence). The CDR3 totals 13 residues. The CDR3: CASSRRTGFEQFF. The CDR3 nucleotides are TGTGCCAGCAGCCGCCGGACAGGGTTTGAGCAGTTCTTC.

The gene calls are TRBV5-1 and TRBJ2-3; the D is unclear. This CDR3 contains 16 residues. With 0 bases removed from V and 4 bases from J, the gap between germline ends came to 15 bases. CDR1 is SGHRS and CDR2 is YFSETQ in the germline V gene. CDR3 DNA sequence: TGCGCCAGCAGCTTGGCGGCATTGTCGGCGGCAGATACGCAGTATTTT. It codes for CASSLAALSAADTQYF.

This clone appeared a single time. The V and J genes are TRBV19 and TRBJ1-5; perhaps TRBD1 as D (6 bases). Between the trimmed V and J ends, which lost 3 bases and 0 bases, there was a span of 12 bases. CDR3 size: 16 residues. The V gene's germline CDR1 is LNHDA and CDR2 SQIVND (reference sequence). The CDR3, as DNA: TGTGCCAGTAGTATTAGGACAGACGGTAGCAATCAGCCCCAGCATTTT. It codes for CASSIRTDGSNQPQHF.

V and J are TRBV28 and TRBJ1-3; D not resolved. CDR3 length: 14 residues. CDR1 MDHEN and CDR2 SYDVKM come from the germline V gene. V lost 8 bases and J 0 bases, leaving 11 bases between the germline ends. The CDR3, as DNA: TGTGCCAGCGCAGCACAGAGCTCTGGAAACACCATATATTTT. Residues: CASAAQSSGNTIYF.

The rearrangement links TRBV5-4 to TRBJ2-5, with 14 bases that match TRBD2. The V and J ends lost 4 bases and 4 bases, in that order; junction bases with no gene match: 6. Per the germline V gene, CDR1 is SGHNT and CDR2 is YYREEE (reference sequence). This CDR3 is built from 16 residues. The CDR3 DNA is TGTGCCAGCAGCGAGGGACTAGCGGGAGTAGGAGAGACCCAGTACTTC. It translates to CASSEGLAGVGETQYF.

V gene TRBV28 combines with J gene TRBJ2-7, with D perhaps TRBD1 (6 bases). This CDR3 is built from 14 residues. Germline lookup yields CDR1 MDHEN and CDR2 SYDVKM. Trimming shortened V by 3 bases and J by 2 bases, and 11 bases separated the two germline ends. CDR3 sequence reads: CASSFPRDTYEQYF. Written as DNA, the CDR3 is TGTGCCAGCAGTTTCCCCAGGGACACCTACGAGCAGTACTTC.

As for this clone: Other DNA sequences from this sample encode an identical CDR3 as well. The CDR3 sequence: CASSGRRGNTEAFF. The DNA for the CDR3 is TGTGCCAGCAGCGGGCGCAGGGGGAACACTGAAGCTTTCTTT. The chain links TRBV9 to TRBJ1-1; a weak D match, TRBD1 (6 bases). Germline-derived CDR1 and CDR2 are SGDLS and YYNGEE. The CDR3 spans 14 residues. Trimming stripped 3 bases from V and 1 base from J, with 10 bases between.

This chain connects TRBV9 to TRBJ2-1; D might be TRBD2 (5 bases). Looked up from germline, CDR1 is SGDLS and CDR2 is YYNGEE. The CDR3 consists of 17 residues. V was shortened by 1 base and J by 0 bases, with 14 bases between the two germline ends. In DNA, the CDR3 is TGTGCCAGCAGCGTACGGGGAGCGGTGAGCTCCTACAATGAGCAGTTCTTC. Amino acids: CASSVRGAVSSYNEQFF.

CDR3 in amino acids: CASSERRASADTQYF. CDR3 in DNA: TGTGCCAGCAGTGAAAGAAGGGCTAGCGCAGATACGCAGTATTTT. This chain connects TRBV6-1 to TRBJ2-3; tentative D call: TRBD2 (6 bases). V was pared by 2 bases and J by 4 bases, with 13 bases between. Germline-derived CDR1 and CDR2 are MNHNS and SASEGT. The CDR3 runs 15 residues.

Note on this clone: Additional DNA sequences in this sample encode the identical CDR3. This chain joins TRBV27 and TRBJ2-7; D possibly uses TRBD1 or TRBD2 (6 bases each). CDR3 size: 13 residues. The V end lost 6 bases, the J end lost 2 bases, and 11 bases lay between the germline ends. Germline-derived CDR1 and CDR2 are MNHEY and SMNVEV (reference sequence). CDR3 coding DNA: TGTGCCAGCAGCTCTCGGGGGCCCTACGAGCAGTACTTC. This translates into CASSSRGPYEQYF.

The chain carries TRBV28 and TRBJ2-2; 16 bases agree with TRBD2. Germline CDR1 MDHEN, CDR2 SYDVKM. The CDR3 runs 17 residues. V shed 8 bases and J 6 bases; nucleotides not matched to a gene: 9. The CDR3: CASYGTSGRAAAGELFF. Here the CDR3 DNA reads TGTGCCAGCTACGGGACTAGCGGGAGGGCTGCGGCCGGGGAGCTGTTTTTT.

This chain connects TRBV6-5 to TRBJ2-5; TRBD1 matches at 9 bases. Matching the DNA end better, TRBJ2-7 makes the J call doubtful. Germline lookup yields CDR1 MNHEY and CDR2 SVGAGI. This CDR3 contains 14 residues. The CDR3, as DNA: TGTGCCAGCAGGGTAGGACAGGGGCCCTACGAGCAGTACTTC. Protein product: CASRVGQGPYEQYF.

The chain is built from TRBV29-1 and TRBJ2-7; D remains unclear. Germline V lookup: CDR1 SQVTM, CDR2 ANQGSEA. Trimming left V 1 base short and J 6 bases short, with 10 bases between. The CDR3 loop spans 12 amino acids. CDR3 loop: CSVEGPTLEQYF. In DNA form, the CDR3 reads TGCAGCGTTGAAGGGCCTACCCTCGAGCAGTACTTC.

The chain couples TRBV5-5 to TRBJ1-3; D not resolved. CDR1 SGHKS and CDR2 YYEKEE come from the germline V gene (reference sequence). The CDR3 totals 14 residues. V dropped 0 bases and J dropped 0 bases, with 4 bases sitting between them. The CDR3 DNA reads as TGTGCCAGCAGCTTGGCCAGCTCTGGAAACACCATATATTTT. Translation gives CASSLASSGNTIYF.

The rearrangement joins TRBV10-3 to TRBJ2-2, with TRBD2 matching 7 bases. Unmatched junction bases numbered 16, after V lost 2 bases and J lost 7 bases. The germline CDR1 and CDR2 sequences are ENHRY and SYGVKD. There are 18 residues in the CDR3. The CDR3 region is CAISEGRTRGLRNGELFF. Written as DNA, the CDR3 is TGTGCCATCAGTGAGGGCAGAACTCGGGGACTAAGGAACGGGGAGCTGTTTTTT.

The gene calls are TRBV11-2 and TRBJ2-1; TRBD2 might be the D (5 bases). Trimming left V 2 bases short and J 4 bases short, with 12 bases between. This CDR3 has 15 residues. Germline-derived CDR1 and CDR2 are SGHAT and FQNNGV. CDR3 bases: TGTGCCAGCAGCTTATACGGAGGAACTTACAATGAGCAGTTCTTC. As protein: CASSLYGGTYNEQFF.

The genes are TRBV4-1 and TRBJ1-1; maybe TRBD1 (5 bases). There are 13 residues in the CDR3. The ends were cut back, 0 bases at V and 6 bases at J, with 8 bases in the middle. Looked up from germline, CDR1 is MGHRA and CDR2 is YSYEKL. CDR3 region: CASSQEARAEAFF. The CDR3 DNA reads as TGCGCCAGCAGCCAAGAGGCCAGGGCTGAAGCTTTCTTT.

The V gene is TRBV4-2, the J gene TRBJ2-7; the match to TRBD2 covers 10 bases. Germline-derived CDR1 and CDR2 are LGHNA and YNFKEQ. J gave up 2 bases and V 4 bases, and 8 bases lay outside the gene matches. There are 16 residues in the CDR3. CDR3 sequence: CASSPSVSGRAYEQYF. The CDR3 nucleotides read TGTGCCAGCAGCCCCTCGGTGAGCGGGAGGGCCTACGAGCAGTACTTC.

V is TRBV2 and J is TRBJ1-3; D gene uncertain. CDR1 is SNHLY and CDR2 is FYNNEI in the germline V gene. The V end lost 3 bases, the J end lost 0 bases, and 9 bases lay between the germline ends. CDR3 size: 15 residues. CDR3 in DNA: TGTGCCAGCAGTGAGCACCGTCGCTCTGGAAACACCATATATTTT. Translation: CASSEHRRSGNTIYF.

The V and J genes are TRBV29-1 and TRBJ1-2, with TRBD1 matching 8 bases. This CDR3 is 20 amino acids long. Germline V lookup: CDR1 SQVTM, CDR2 ANQGSEA. Germline trimming cut 2 bases from V and 1 base from J; bases unmatched to any gene: 21. The CDR3 coding sequence is TGCAGCGTTGAATCGCCGCCCATGAACCCCGACAGGGGAAGTAACTATGGCTACACCTTC. Amino acids: CSVESPPMNPDRGSNYGYTF.

This rearrangement joins TRBV5-4 to TRBJ2-4; 8 positions match TRBD1. V was pared by 0 bases and J by 8 bases, with 13 bases of the junction left unmatched. This CDR3 contains 17 residues. The germline V gene has CDR1 SGHNT and CDR2 YYREEE (reference sequence). The CDR3: CASSLAGRGRDLDIQYF. In nucleotides, the CDR3 is TGTGCCAGCAGCTTGGCCGGCAGGGGGCGAGATTTGGACATTCAGTACTTC.

J is TRBJ2-2 and V is TRBV7-9; 9 nucleotides agree with TRBD1. V dropped 6 bases and J dropped 2; count of bases not matched to a gene: 7. The CDR3 is made up of 16 amino acids. Germline lookup yields CDR1 SEHNR and CDR2 FQNEAQ (reference sequence). The CDR3 sequence is CASRYRDRENTGELFF. The CDR3 DNA follows: TGTGCCAGCAGGTATAGGGACAGGGAAAACACCGGGGAGCTGTTTTTT.

This clone was found once. The chain carries TRBV5-3 and TRBJ1-4; TRBD1 agrees at 7 bases. TRBV5-3 is known as an ORF, though its function is uncertain. CDR3 size: 17 residues. J was trimmed by 0 bases and V by 4 bases; bases with no gene match: 9. CDR3 nucleotide sequence: TGTGCCAGAAGCCTACGACAGGGCCTAACAACTAATGAAAAACTGTTTTTT. Encoded protein: CARSLRQGLTTNEKLFF.